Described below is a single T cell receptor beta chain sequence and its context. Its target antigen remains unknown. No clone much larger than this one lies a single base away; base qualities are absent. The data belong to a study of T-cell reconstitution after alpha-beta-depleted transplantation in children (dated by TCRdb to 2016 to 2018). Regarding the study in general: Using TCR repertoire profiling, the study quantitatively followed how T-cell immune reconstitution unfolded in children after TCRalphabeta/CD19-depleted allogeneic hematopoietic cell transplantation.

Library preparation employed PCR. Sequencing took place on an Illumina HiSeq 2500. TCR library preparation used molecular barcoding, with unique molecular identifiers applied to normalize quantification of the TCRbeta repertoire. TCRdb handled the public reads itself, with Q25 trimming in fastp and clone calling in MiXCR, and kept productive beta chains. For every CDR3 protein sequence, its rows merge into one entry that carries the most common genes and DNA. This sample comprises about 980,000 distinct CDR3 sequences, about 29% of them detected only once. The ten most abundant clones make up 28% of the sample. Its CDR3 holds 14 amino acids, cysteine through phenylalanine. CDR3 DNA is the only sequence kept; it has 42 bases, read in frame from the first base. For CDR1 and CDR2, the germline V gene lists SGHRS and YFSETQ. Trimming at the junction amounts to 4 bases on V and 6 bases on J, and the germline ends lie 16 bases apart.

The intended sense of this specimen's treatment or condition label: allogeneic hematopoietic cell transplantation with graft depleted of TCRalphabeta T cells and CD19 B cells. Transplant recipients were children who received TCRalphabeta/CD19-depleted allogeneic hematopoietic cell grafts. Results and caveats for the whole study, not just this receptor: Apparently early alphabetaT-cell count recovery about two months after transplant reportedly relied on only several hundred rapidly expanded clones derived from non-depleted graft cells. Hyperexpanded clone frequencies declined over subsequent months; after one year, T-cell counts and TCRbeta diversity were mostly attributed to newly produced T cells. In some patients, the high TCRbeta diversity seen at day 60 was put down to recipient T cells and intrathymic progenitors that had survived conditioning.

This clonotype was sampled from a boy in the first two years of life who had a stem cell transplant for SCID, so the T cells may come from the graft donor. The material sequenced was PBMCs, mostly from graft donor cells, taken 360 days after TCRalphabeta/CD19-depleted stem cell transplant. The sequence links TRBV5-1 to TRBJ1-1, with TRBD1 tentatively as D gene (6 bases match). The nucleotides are TGCGCCAGCAGCGTACAGGGTTGGGACTCTGAAGCTTTCTTT. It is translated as CASSVQGWDSEAFF.